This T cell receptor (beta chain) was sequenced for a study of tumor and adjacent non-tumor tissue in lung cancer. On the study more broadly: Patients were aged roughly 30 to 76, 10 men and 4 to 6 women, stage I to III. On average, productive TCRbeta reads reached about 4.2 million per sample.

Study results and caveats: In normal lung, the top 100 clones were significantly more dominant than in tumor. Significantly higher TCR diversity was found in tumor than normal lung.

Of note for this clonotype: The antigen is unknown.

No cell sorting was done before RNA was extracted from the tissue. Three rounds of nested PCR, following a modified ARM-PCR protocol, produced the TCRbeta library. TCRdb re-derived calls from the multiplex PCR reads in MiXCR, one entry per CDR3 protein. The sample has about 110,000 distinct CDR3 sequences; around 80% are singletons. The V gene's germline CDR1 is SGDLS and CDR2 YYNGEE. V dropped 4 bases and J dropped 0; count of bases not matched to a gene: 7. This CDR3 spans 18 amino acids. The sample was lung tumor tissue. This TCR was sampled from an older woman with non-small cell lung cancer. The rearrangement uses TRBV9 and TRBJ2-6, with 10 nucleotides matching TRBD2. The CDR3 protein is CASSSRTSGYSGANVLTF. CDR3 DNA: TGTGCCAGCAGCTCCCGGACTAGCGGATACTCTGGGGCCAACGTCCTGACTTTC.